This T cell receptor beta chain was retrieved from a study of T cells in Graves' hyperthyroidism and ophthalmopathy. Amplification targeted TCR beta CDR3 regions from RNA transcripts. The primer set for the first-round RT-PCR of the TCR CDR3 was HTBI. One entry per CDR3 protein, called by TCRdb with MiXCR from the multiplex PCR reads. This table has 480,000 or so distinct CDR3 sequences, roughly 14% appearing once. This clonotype came up many times. Sequenced input: blood. This clonotype was sampled from a woman younger than 35 with Graves' hyperthyroidism.

The CDR3 coding sequence is TGTGCCAGCAGTTTATGGCAGGGGACTGAAGCTTTCTTT. Protein product: CASSLWQGTEAFF. The V and J genes are TRBV27 and TRBJ1-1; D possibly corresponds to TRBD1 (6 bases). The V gene's germline CDR1 is MNHEY and CDR2 SMNVEV (reference sequence). The CDR3 has 13 residues. V was clipped by 1 base and J by 5 bases, with 8 bases between them.